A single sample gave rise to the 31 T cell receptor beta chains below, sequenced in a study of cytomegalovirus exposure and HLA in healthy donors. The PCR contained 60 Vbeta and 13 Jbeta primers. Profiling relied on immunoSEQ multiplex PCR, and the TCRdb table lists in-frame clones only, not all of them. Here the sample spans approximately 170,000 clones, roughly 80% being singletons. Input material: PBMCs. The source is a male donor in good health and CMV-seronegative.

In DNA, the CDR3 is TGTGCCAGCGTTGACGGAAGCGTATGGGAGCAGTTCTTC. Translated: CASVDGSVWEQFF. The chain recombines TRBV6-1 with TRBJ2-1, with unresolved D. V was pared by 8 bases and J by 10 bases, with 18 bases between. Germline CDR1 is MNHNS and CDR2 is SASEGT. There are 13 residues in the CDR3.

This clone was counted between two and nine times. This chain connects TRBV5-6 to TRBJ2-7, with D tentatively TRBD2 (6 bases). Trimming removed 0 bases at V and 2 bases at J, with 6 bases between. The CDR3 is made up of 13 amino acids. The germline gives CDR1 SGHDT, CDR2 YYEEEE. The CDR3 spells CASSLGTTYEQYF. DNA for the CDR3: TGTGCCAGCAGCTTGGGGACTACCTACGAGCAGTACTTC.

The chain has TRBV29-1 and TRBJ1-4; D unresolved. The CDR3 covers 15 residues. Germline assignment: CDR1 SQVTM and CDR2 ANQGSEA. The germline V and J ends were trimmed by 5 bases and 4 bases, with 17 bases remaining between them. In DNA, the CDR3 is TGCAGCGTTTCTGCCTCCGGGAGCTATAATGAAAAACTGTTTTTT. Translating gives CSVSASGSYNEKLFF.

The CDR3: CASSVGMREGTEAFF. In nucleotides, the CDR3 is TGTGCCAGCAGCGTAGGTATGAGGGAGGGGACTGAAGCTTTCTTT. The chain recombines TRBV9 with TRBJ1-1; maybe TRBD1 (5 bases). Per germline, CDR1 SGDLS and CDR2 YYNGEE. V shed 0 bases and J shed 5 bases, with 14 bases lying between them. CDR3 size: 15 residues.

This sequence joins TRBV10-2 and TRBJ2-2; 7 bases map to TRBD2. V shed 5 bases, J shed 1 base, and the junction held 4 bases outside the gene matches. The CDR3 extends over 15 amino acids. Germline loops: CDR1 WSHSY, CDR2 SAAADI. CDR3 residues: CASSPLAENTGELFF. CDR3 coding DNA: TGCGCCAGCAGTCCGCTAGCGGAGAACACCGGGGAGCTGTTTTTT.

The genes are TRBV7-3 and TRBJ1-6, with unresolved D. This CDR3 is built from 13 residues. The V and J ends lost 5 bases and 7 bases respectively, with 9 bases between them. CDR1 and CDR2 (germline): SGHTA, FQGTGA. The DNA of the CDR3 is TGTGCCAGCAGCGCAACGGGGAATTCACCCCTCCACTTT. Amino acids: CASSATGNSPLHF.

DNA of the CDR3: TGTGCCACCAGCAGTTCCCACGGGATTGCCCCCGGCGGGGAGCTGTTTTTT. Encoded protein: CATSSSHGIAPGGELFF. J is TRBJ2-2 and V is TRBV15; maybe TRBD2 (5 bases). This CDR3 spans 17 amino acids. The ends were cut back, 3 bases at V and 7 bases at J, with 21 bases in the middle. The germline CDR1 and CDR2 sequences are LNHNV and YYDKDF (reference sequence).

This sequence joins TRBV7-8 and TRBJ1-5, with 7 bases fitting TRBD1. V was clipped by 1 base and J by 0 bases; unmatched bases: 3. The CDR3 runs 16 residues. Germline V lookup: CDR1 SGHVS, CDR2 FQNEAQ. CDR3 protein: CASSLVTGVSNQPQHF. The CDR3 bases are TGTGCCAGCAGCTTAGTTACAGGGGTTAGCAATCAGCCCCAGCATTTT.

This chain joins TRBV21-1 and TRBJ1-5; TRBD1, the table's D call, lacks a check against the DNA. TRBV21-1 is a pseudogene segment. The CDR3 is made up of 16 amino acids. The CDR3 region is CASSSFRAHVNQPQHF. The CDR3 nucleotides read TGTGCCAGCTCGAGTTTCAGGGCGCACGTCAATCAGCCCCAGCATTTT.

The CDR3 here is CASSQGPGDSYEQYF. The CDR3 DNA follows: TGCGCCAGCAGCCAAGGTCCAGGGGACTCCTACGAGCAGTACTTC. This rearrangement joins TRBV4-1 to TRBJ2-7, with a possible D match to TRBD1 (6 bases). Germline V CDR1 and CDR2: MGHRA, YSYEKL. The V end was cut by 1 base, the J end by 0 bases, with 10 bases between. This CDR3 is built from 15 residues.

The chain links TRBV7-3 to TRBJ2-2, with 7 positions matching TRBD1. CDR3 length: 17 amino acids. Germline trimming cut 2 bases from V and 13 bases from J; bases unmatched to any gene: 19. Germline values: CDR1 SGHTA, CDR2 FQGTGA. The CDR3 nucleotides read TGTGCCAGCAGCTTAGGGCCCCGGGACAGACCAGCCTTCGGGCTGTTTTTT. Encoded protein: CASSLGPRDRPAFGLFF.

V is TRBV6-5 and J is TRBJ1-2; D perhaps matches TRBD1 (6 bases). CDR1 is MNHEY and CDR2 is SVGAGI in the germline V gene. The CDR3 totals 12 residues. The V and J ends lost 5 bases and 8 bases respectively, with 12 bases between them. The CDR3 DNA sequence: TGTGCCAGCAGTGAAGGGACACAAGGCTACACCTTC. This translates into CASSEGTQGYTF.

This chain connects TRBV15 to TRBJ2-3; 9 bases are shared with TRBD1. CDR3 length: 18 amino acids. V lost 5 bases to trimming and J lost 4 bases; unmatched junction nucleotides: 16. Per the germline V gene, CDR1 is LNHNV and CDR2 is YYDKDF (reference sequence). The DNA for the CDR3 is TGTGCCACCAGCGAGGGGCCCCGCCGGGACAGGGTTCCAGATACGCAGTATTTT. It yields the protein CATSEGPRRDRVPDTQYF.

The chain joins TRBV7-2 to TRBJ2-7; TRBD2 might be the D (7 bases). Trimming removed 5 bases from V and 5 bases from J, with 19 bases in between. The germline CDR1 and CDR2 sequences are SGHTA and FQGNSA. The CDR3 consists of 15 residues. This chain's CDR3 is CASSLGGGGRNEQYF. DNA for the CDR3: TGTGCCAGCAGCCTAGGGGGGGGCGGGAGAAACGAGCAGTACTTC.

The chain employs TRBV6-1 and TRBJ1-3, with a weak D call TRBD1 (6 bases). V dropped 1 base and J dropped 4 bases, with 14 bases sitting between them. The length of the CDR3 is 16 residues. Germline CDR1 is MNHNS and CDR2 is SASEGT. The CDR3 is CASSEGLGGLGNTIYF. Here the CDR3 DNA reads TGTGCCAGCAGTGAAGGGCTCGGGGGGCTGGGAAACACCATATATTTT.

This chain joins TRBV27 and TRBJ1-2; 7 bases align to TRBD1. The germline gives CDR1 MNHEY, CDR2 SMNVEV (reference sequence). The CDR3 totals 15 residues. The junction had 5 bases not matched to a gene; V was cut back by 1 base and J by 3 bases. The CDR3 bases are TGTGCCAGCAGTTTATGGAAGGGGGCTGACTATGGCTACACCTTC. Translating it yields CASSLWKGADYGYTF.

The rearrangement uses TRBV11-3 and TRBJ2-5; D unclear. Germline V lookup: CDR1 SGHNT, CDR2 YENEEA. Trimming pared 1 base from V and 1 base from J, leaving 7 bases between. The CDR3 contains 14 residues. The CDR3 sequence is CASSLGVAQETQYF. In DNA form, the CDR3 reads TGTGCCAGCAGCTTAGGGGTAGCCCAAGAGACCCAGTACTTC.

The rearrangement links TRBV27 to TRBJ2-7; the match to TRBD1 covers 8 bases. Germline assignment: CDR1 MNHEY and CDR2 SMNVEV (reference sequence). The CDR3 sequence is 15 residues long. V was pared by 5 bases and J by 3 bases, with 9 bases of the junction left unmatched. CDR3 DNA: TGTGCCAGCAGTAGATATGCAGGGGGCATCTACGAGCAGTACTTC. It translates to CASSRYAGGIYEQYF.

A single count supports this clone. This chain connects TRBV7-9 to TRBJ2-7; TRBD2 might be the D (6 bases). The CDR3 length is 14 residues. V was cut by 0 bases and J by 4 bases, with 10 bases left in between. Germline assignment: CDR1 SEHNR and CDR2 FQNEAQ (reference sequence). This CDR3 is CASSLAIREYEQYF. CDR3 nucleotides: TGTGCCAGCAGCTTAGCGATCCGGGAGTACGAGCAGTACTTC.

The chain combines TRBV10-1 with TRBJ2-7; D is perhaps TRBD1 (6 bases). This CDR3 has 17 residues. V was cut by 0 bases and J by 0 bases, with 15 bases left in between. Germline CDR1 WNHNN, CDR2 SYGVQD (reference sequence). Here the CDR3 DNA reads TGCGCCAGCAGTGAGTCGGTACAGGGATACACCTCCTACGAGCAGTACTTC. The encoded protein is CASSESVQGYTSYEQYF.

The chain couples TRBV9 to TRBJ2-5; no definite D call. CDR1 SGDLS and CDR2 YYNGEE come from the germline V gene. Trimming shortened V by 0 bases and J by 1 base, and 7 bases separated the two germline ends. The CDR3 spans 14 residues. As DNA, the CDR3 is TGTGCCAGCAGCGTAGAAGAGCGCCAAGAGACCCAGTACTTC. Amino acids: CASSVEERQETQYF.

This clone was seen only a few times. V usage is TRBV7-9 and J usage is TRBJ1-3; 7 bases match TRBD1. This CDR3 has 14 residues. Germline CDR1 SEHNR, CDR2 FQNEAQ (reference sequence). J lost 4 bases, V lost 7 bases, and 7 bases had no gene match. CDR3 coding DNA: TGTGCCAGCAACCCAACAGGGGCCGGAAACACCATATATTTT. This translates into CASNPTGAGNTIYF. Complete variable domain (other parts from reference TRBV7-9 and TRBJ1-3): DTGVSQNPRHKITKRGQNVTFRCDPISEHNRLYWYRQTLGQGPEFLTYFQNEAQLEKSRLLSDRFSAERPKGSFSTLEIQRTEQGDSAMYLCASNPTGAGNTIYFGEGSWLTVV.

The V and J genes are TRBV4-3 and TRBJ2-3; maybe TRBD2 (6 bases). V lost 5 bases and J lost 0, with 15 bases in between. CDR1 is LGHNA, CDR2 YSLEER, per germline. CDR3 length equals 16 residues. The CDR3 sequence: CASSSFRAGSTDTQYF. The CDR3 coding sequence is TGCGCCAGCAGCTCCTTTAGGGCGGGGAGCACAGATACGCAGTATTTT.

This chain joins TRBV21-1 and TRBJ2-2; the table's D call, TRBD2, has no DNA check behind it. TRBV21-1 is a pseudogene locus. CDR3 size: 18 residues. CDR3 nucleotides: TGTGCCAGCTTGCCTACAGGGGGCCCTAGCGGGGGGGCCGGGGAGCTGTTTTTT. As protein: CASLPTGGPSGGAGELFF.

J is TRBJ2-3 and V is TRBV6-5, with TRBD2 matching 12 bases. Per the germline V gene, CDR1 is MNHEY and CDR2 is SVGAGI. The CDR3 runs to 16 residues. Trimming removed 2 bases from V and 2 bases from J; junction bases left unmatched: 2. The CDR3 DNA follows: TGTGCCAGCAGTTACCGGACTAGCGGGACCACAGATACGCAGTATTTT. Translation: CASSYRTSGTTDTQYF.

For the CDR3, the DNA is TGTGCCTGGAGTGGTACCGGGACTGCTTTGAACACCGGGGAGCTGTTTTTT. Protein sequence: CAWSGTGTALNTGELFF. The chain combines TRBV30 with TRBJ2-2; D may be TRBD2 (6 bases). From germline, CDR1 is GTSNPN and CDR2 SVGIG (reference sequence). V was cut by 1 base and J by 1 base, with 16 bases left in between. The length of the CDR3 is 17 residues. Full variable domain (missing parts from reference TRBV30 and TRBJ2-2): SQTIHQWPATLVQPVGSPLSLECTVEGTSNPNLYWYRQAAGRGLQLLFYSVGIGQISSEVPQNLSASRPQDRQFILSSKKLLLSDSGFYLCAWSGTGTALNTGELFFGEGSRLTVL.

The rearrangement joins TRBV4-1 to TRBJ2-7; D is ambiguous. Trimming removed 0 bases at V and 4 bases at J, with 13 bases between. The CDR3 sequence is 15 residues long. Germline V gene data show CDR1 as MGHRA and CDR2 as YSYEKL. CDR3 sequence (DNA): TGCGCCAGCAGCCAAGAGCGTGATAGCCTGTACGAGCAGTACTTC. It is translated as CASSQERDSLYEQYF.

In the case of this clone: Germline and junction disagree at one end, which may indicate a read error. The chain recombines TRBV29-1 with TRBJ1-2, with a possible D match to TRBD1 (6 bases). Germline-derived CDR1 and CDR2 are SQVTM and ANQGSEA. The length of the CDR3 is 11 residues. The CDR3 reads CSAPTGSGYPF. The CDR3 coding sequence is TGCAGCGCCCCTACAGGGTCCGGCTACCCCTTC.

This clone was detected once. CDR3 sequence reads: CASSPNPGLHYEQYF. CDR3 DNA: TGTGCCAGCAGCCCGAATCCGGGACTCCACTACGAGCAGTACTTC. This chain joins TRBV7-2 and TRBJ2-7; perhaps TRBD2 as D (6 bases). The germline gives CDR1 SGHTA, CDR2 FQGNSA. V lost 5 bases and J 3 bases, leaving 17 bases between the germline ends. CDR3 length equals 15 residues.

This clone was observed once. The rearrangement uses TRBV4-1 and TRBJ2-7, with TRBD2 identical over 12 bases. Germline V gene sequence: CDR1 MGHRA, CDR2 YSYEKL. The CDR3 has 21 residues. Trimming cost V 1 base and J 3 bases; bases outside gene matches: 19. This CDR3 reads CASSQGELARTSGNVSYEQYF. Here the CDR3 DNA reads TGCGCCAGCAGCCAAGGGGAGCTCGCTAGGACTAGCGGGAACGTGAGCTACGAGCAGTACTTC.

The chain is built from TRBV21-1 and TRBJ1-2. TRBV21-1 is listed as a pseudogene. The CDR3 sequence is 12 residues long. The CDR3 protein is CASSKDGNGYTF. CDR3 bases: TGTGCCAGCAGCAAAGACGGGAATGGCTACACCTTC.